This TCR beta chain was identified during a study of blood T cell repertoires in COVID-19. Study as a whole: PBMCs, B-cell-depleted T cells, or T cells were the source of the cDNA or gDNA that made up the material.

As originally analysed: Counts of nucleated cells, estimated from reference gene primer amplification, were obtained. The data were produced by immunoSEQ multiplex PCR, yet TCRdb's version contains in-frame clones alone and is incomplete. Clonal size and the V and J genes are those of that table, whereas D and trimming came from the DNA. The sample records some 110,000 clones, 70% to 90% being singletons. After removal of 0 bases from V and 8 bases from J, the junction contained 9 bases not matched to a gene. This CDR3 contains 15 residues. Germline CDR1 and CDR2: MGHRA and YSYEKL. The chain is built from TRBV4-1 and TRBJ1-1, with 7 nucleotides matching TRBD1. Sequencing was performed on peripheral blood. The TCR sequence derives from a man aged 35-49 years with acute or convalescent COVID-19. This chain's CDR3 is CASSQDRPRDREAFF. In DNA form, the CDR3 reads TGCGCCAGCAGCCAAGATCGTCCCAGGGACAGAGAAGCTTTCTTT.